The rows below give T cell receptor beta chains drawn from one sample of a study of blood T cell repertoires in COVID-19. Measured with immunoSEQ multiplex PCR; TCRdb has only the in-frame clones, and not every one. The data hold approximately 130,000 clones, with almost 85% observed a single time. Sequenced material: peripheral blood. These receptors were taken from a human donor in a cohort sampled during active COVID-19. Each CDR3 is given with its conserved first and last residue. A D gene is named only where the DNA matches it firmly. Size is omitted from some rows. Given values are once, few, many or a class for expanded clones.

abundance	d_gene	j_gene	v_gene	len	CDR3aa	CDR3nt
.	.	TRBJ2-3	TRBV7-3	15	CASSSRLGSTDTQYF	TGTGCCAGCAGCTCCCGACTAGGAAGCACAGATACGCAGTATTTT
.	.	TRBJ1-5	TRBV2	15	CASSGTLTGSQPQHF	TGTGCCAGCAGTGGGACACTTACCGGGAGTCAGCCCCAGCATTTT
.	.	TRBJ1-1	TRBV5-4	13	CASSLGRNTEAFF	TGTGCCAGCAGCTTGGGTAGGAACACTGAAGCTTTCTTT
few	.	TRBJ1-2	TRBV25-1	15	CASSENSPSGYGYTF	TGTGCCAGCAGTGAAAACAGCCCCTCTGGCTATGGCTACACCTTC
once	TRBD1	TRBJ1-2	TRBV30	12	CAWNTGGAGYTF	TGTGCCTGGAATACAGGGGGGGCTGGCTACACCTTC
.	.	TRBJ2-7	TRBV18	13	CASSEVQGIEQYF	TGTGCCAGCTCAGAAGTACAGGGCATCGAGCAGTACTTC
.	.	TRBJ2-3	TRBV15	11	CATRRTDTQYF	TGTGCCACCAGGAGGACAGATACGCAGTATTTT
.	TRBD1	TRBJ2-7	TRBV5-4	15	CASSSSGQGFNEQYF	TGTGCCAGCAGCTCATCGGGACAGGGCTTTAACGAGCAGTACTTC
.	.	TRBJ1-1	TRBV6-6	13	CASTTGQNTEAFF	TGTGCCAGCACCACCGGACAGAACACTGAAGCTTTCTTT
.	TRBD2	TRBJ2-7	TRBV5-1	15	CASSFSAGGPIEQYF	TGCGCCAGCAGCTTTAGTGCGGGGGGCCCGATCGAGCAGTACTTC
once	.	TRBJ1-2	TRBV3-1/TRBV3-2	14	CASAHGGINYGYTF	TGTGCCAGCGCCCACGGGGGGATTAACTATGGCTACACCTTC
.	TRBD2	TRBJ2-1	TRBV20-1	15	CSASPLAGGLNEQFF	TGCAGTGCTAGTCCACTAGCGGGGGGGCTGAATGAGCAGTTCTTC
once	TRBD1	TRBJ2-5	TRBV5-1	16	CASSLVTGTGLGTQYF	TGCGCCAGCAGCTTGGTGACCGGGACAGGGCTCGGGACCCAGTACTTC
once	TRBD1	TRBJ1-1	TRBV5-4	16	CASSPSGGKSNTEAFF	TGTGCCAGCAGCCCCTCAGGGGGAAAATCGAACACTGAAGCTTTCTTT
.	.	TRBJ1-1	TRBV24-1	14	CATRPDGENTEAFF	TGTGCCACCAGACCCGACGGGGAGAACACTGAAGCTTTCTTT
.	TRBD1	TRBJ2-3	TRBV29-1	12	CSVGQGGDTQYF	TGCAGCGTTGGACAGGGGGGGGATACGCAGTATTTT
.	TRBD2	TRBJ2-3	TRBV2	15	CASSERRGSTDTQYF	TGTGCCAGCAGTGAGCGGCGGGGGAGCACAGATACGCAGTATTTT